This TCR beta chain was obtained from a study of cytomegalovirus exposure and HLA in healthy donors. Findings and caveats of the study: Further analysis was carried out later, and it showed several of the most significant clusters appearing linked to common viral pathogens.

Regarding this clone: Its antigen is not identified. This sample includes further DNA sequences coding for the same CDR3.

Though probably carrying unrecorded immune exposures, donors were nominally healthy at sampling. The trim removed 6 bases at V and 4 bases at J, leaving 6 bases unmatched. Germline V gene sequence: CDR1 MDHEN, CDR2 SYDVKM. This CDR3 has 15 residues. The PCR contained 60 Vbeta and 13 Jbeta primers. TCRdb keeps only in-frame clones here, not all; method: immunoSEQ multiplex PCR. This sample has 55,000 to 80,000 clones, with around 75% found just once. The receptor's source is a woman between 25 and 40 years old in good health and CMV-seropositive. The sequenced material came from PBMCs. The chain joins TRBV28 to TRBJ1-2, with 12 bases fitting TRBD1. The CDR3 coding sequence is TGTGCCAGCAGAGCCGGGACAGGGGGCTCCTATGGCTACACCTTC. This gives the protein CASRAGTGGSYGYTF.